The clone carrying this T cell receptor beta chain has a count of ten or more. Antigen: not known. Looked up from germline, CDR1 is SGHAT and CDR2 is FQNNGV. The CDR3 is made up of 15 amino acids. Trimming removed 1 base from V and 4 bases from J, with 13 bases in between. The data stem from a study of T cells in Graves' hyperthyroidism and ophthalmopathy. Study-level findings and limits: The majority of expanded thyroid clonotypes above 0.001 also appeared in blood.

Amplification targeted TCR beta CDR3 regions from RNA transcripts. With the HTBI primer set, the TCR CDR3 went through a first round of RT-PCR. Using its own MiXCR run on the multiplex PCR reads, TCRdb lists one record per CDR3 protein. The sample lists around 290,000 distinct CDR3 sequences; about an eighth were seen once. Exclusions: uncontrolled infection, other autoimmune disease, pregnancy, lactation. A sample of blood taken at first hyperthyroidism diagnosis preceded any ophthalmopathy symptoms. PBMCs were collected from a 10 ml volume of fresh peripheral blood. This chain connects TRBV11-2 to TRBJ1-2; D not certain. The source material was blood. The source of this sequence is a woman in her twenties or thirties with Graves' hyperthyroidism that later progressed to Graves' ophthalmopathy. CDR3 residues: CASSLVSLFPYGYTF. The CDR3 nucleotides are TGTGCCAGCAGCTTAGTTTCCCTATTTCCCTATGGCTACACCTTC.